This T cell receptor beta chain was identified during a study of T cell repertoires in cytomegalovirus infection. This clonotype was picked up one time. As yet, its antigen is unknown. A read error may explain this, as a much larger clone is one base away. The study, taken as a whole, reports: There were HLA-C-restricted CMV-specific TCR beta clonotypes dominating the ex vivo response.

The CDR3 runs 11 residues. Germline V CDR1 and CDR2: SGHTA, FQGNSA. TCRdb called the reads again in MiXCR, with one record for every CDR3 protein. The data contain 200,000 to 300,000 distinct CDR3 sequences, 10% to 15% of them singletons. The receptor was derived from a human donor in good health (CMV status not recorded). Some clones in this sample may be carry-over from other donors' samples. The sample comprised PBMCs. The V and J genes are TRBV7-2 and TRBJ2-7, with D unclear. The chain's CDR3 is CASSLYNELYF. The CDR3 DNA reads as TGTGCCAGCAGCTTATACAACGAGCTGTACTTC.